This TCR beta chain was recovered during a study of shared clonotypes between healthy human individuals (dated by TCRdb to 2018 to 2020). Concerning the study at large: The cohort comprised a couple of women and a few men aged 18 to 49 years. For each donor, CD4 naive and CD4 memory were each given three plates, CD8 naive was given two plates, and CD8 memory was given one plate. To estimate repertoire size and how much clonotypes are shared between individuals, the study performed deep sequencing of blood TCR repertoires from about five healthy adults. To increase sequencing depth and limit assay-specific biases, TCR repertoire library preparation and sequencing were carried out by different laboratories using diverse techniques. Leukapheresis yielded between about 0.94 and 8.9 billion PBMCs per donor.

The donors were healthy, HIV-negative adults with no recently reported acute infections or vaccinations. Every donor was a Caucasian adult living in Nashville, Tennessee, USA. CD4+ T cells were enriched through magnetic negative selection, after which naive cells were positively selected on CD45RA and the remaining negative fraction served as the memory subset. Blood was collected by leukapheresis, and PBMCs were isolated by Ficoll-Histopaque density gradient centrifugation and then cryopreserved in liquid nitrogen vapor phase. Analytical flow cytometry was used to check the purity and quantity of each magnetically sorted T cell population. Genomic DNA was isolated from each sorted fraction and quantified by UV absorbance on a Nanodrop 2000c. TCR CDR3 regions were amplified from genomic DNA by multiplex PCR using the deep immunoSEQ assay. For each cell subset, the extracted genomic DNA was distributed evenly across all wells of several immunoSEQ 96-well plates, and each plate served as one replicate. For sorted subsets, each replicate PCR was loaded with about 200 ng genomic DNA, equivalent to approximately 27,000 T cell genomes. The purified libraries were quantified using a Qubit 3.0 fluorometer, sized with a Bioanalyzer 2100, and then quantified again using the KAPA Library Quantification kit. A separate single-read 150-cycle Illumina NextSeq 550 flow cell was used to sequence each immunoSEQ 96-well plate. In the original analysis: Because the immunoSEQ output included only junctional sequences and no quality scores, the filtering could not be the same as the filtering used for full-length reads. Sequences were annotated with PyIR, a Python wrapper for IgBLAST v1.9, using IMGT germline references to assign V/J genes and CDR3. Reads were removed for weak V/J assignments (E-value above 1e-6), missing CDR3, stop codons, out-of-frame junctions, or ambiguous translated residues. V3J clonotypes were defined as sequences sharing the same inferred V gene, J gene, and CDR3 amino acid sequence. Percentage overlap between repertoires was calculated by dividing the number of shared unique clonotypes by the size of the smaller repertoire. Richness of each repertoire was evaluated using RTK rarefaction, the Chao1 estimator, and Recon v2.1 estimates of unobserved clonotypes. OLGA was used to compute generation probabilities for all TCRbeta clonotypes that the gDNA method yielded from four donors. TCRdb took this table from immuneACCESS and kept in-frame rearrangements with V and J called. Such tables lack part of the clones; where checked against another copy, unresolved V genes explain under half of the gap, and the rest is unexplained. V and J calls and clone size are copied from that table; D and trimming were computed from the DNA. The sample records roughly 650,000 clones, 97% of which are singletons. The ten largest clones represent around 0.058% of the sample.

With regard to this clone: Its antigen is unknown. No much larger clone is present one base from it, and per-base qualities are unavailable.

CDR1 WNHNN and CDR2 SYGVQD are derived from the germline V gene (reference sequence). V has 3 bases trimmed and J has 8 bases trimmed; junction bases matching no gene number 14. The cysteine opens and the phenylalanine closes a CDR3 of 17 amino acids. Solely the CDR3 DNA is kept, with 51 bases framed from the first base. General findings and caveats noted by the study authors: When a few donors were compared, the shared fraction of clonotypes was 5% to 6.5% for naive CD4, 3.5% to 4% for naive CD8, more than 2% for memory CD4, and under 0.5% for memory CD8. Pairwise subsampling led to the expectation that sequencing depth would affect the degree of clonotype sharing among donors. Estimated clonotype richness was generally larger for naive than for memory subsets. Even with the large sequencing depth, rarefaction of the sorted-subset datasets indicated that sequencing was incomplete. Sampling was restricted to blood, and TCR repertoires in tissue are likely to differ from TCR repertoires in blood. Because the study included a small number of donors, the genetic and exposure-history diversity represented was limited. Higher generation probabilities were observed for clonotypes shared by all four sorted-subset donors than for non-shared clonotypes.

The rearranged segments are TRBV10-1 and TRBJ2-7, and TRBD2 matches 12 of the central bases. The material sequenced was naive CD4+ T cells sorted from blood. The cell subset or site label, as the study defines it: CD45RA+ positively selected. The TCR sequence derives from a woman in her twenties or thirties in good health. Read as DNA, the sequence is TGCGCCAGCAGTGATCAGGGGCCCGGGACTAGCGGGTTCAAGCAGTACTTC. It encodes CASSDQGPGTSGFKQYF.